The clone carrying this TCR beta chain occurred a few times. This entry is derived from a study of radiation and T cells in renal cell carcinoma. Time point defined: blood 2 weeks post-SBRT. Treatment indicated: 15 Gy SBRT to primary tumor, nephrectomy 4 weeks later. The CDR3 has 15 residues. Germline V gene data show CDR1 as SGHAT and CDR2 as FQNNGV. The ends were cut back, 6 bases at V and 6 bases at J, with 17 bases in the middle. Generated by immunoSEQ multiplex PCR, the TCRdb table keeps only in-frame clones and is missing some. The sample lists about 120,000 clones; around 81% were seen once. Sequences were derived from blood, sampled from a patient whose treatment included radiotherapy and nephrectomy. This chain links TRBV11-2 with TRBJ2-2; D is possibly TRBD1 (5 bases). The receptor's source is a man aged 50 to 59 with renal cell carcinoma. The CDR3 sequence: CASSHEAREAGELFF. The CDR3 coding sequence is TGTGCCAGCAGTCATGAAGCCAGGGAAGCCGGGGAGCTGTTTTTT. Full variable domain (outside the CDR3, taken from reference TRBV11-2 and TRBJ2-2): EAGVAQSPRYKIIEKRQSVAFWCNPISGHATLYWYQQILGQGPKLLIQFQNNGVVDDSQLPKDRFSAERLKGVDSTLKIQPAKLEDSAVYLCASSHEAREAGELFFGEGSRLTVL.